These 25 T cell receptor beta chains originate from one sample sequenced in a study of blood T cell repertoires in COVID-19. TCRdb's table, derived via immunoSEQ multiplex PCR, lists solely in-frame clones and lacks some. This table has roughly 410,000 clones, about 90% appearing once. Sequenced sample: peripheral blood. The receptors derive from a woman aged 55-75 years with COVID-19, enrolled during active disease.

The rearrangement links TRBV4-1 to TRBJ2-7; 9 bases match TRBD1. The CDR3 runs 16 residues. The V gene end was trimmed by 1 base and the J gene end by 5 bases; junction bases not matched to a gene: 9. In germline, CDR1 is MGHRA, CDR2 YSYEKL. The CDR3 DNA sequence: TGCGCCAGCAGCCAAGTCTTTGGGACAGGGCAACACGAGCAGTACTTC. Translation: CASSQVFGTGQHEQYF.

V is TRBV15 and J is TRBJ1-1; tentative D call: TRBD1 (5 bases). V lost 0 bases to trimming and J lost 6 bases, with 14 bases between them. Germline assignment: CDR1 LNHNV and CDR2 YYDKDF (reference sequence). This CDR3 has 15 residues. The CDR3 DNA sequence: TGTGCCACCAGCAGAGATAGTTTCAGGGTCCCTGAAGCTTTCTTT. Amino acids: CATSRDSFRVPEAFF. Complete variable domain (other parts from reference TRBV15 and TRBJ1-1): DAMVIQNPRYQVTQFGKPVTLSCSQTLNHNVMYWYQQKSSQAPKLLFHYYDKDFNNEADTPDNFQSRRPNTSFCFLDIRSPGLGDTAMYLCATSRDSFRVPEAFFGQGTRLTVV.

The chain recombines TRBV7-9 with TRBJ2-7; TRBD1 agrees at 7 bases. Trimming cost V 5 bases and J 5 bases; bases outside gene matches: 12. The CDR3 is 15 amino acids. Germline lookup yields CDR1 SEHNR and CDR2 FQNEAQ (reference sequence). CDR3 nucleotides: TGTGCCAGCAGCCCCCCAAGACAGGGCCCCCACGAGCAGTACTTC. Encoded protein: CASSPPRQGPHEQYF.

The chain employs TRBV7-6 and TRBJ2-1; 12 bases agree with TRBD1. Germline trimming cut 5 bases from V and 9 bases from J; bases unmatched to any gene: 5. CDR1 and CDR2 from the germline V gene are SGHVS and FNYEAQ. The CDR3 is made up of 14 amino acids. The CDR3 bases are TGTGCCAGCAGCCCGGGACAGGGGGCGGGTGAGCAGTTCTTC. Translating gives CASSPGQGAGEQFF.

The chain has TRBV3-1 (or the pseudogene TRBV3-2) and TRBJ1-3; D not certain. The CDR3 is 11 amino acids. V lost 5 bases and J 4 bases, leaving 3 bases between the germline ends. CDR1 LGHDT and CDR2 YNNKEL come from the germline V gene (reference sequence). CDR3 sequence reads: CASSVGNTIYF. For the CDR3, the DNA is TGTGCCAGCAGCGTAGGAAACACCATATATTTT.

The rearrangement uses TRBV7-3 and TRBJ2-3; 7 nucleotides line up with TRBD1. Losses at the gene ends were 5 bases for V and 1 base for J; bases not matched to a gene: 12. Germline V gives CDR1 SGHTA, CDR2 FQGTGA. The CDR3 consists of 17 residues. CDR3 DNA: TGTGCCAGCAGCCCCGAACAGGGGTTCGTAGGCACAGATACGCAGTATTTT. It encodes CASSPEQGFVGTDTQYF. The whole variable domain, remainder taken from reference TRBV7-3 and TRBJ2-3, is GAGVSQTPSNKVTEKGKYVELRCDPISGHTALYWYRQSLGQGPEFLIYFQGTGAADDSGLPNDRFFAVRPEGSVSTLKIQRTERGDSAVYLCASSPEQGFVGTDTQYFGPGTRLTVL.

CDR3 residues: CASGTSGYEQYF. DNA for the CDR3: TGCGCCAGCGGGACTAGCGGCTACGAGCAGTACTTC. V gene TRBV5-1 combines with J gene TRBJ2-7; TRBD2 matches at 11 bases. This CDR3 has 12 residues. CDR1 SGHRS and CDR2 YFSETQ come from the germline V gene. The V segment lost 7 bases and the J segment 3 bases; nucleotides outside the gene matches: 0.

The chain employs TRBV6-5 and TRBJ1-5; D unclear. This CDR3 spans 15 amino acids. V lost 6 bases and J 0 bases, leaving 12 bases between the germline ends. Germline assignment: CDR1 MNHEY and CDR2 SVGAGI. CDR3 in DNA: TGTGCCAGCAGCGGAACAGTGAATAGCAATCAGCCCCAGCATTTT. Translated, it gives CASSGTVNSNQPQHF.

The V gene is TRBV7-9, the J gene TRBJ2-7; 7 nucleotides align to TRBD1. Germline trimming cut 1 base from V and 1 base from J; bases unmatched to any gene: 4. From germline, CDR1 is SEHNR and CDR2 FQNEAQ (reference sequence). This CDR3 contains 15 residues. In DNA, the CDR3 is TGTGCCAGCAGCTTAGACTGGACAGGTTCCTACGAGCAGTACTTC. It translates to CASSLDWTGSYEQYF.

This clone was found a few times. This chain connects TRBV21-1 to TRBJ2-7; the DNA was not used to check the table's D call, TRBD2. TRBV21-1 is a recognized pseudogene. CDR3 length: 15 amino acids. The CDR3 spells CASSNNVGGSYEQYF. CDR3 bases: TGTGCCAGCAGCAACAATGTGGGGGGCTCCTACGAGCAGTACTTC.

This chain links TRBV6-2 or TRBV6-3 with TRBJ1-5, with no clear D. There are 15 residues in the CDR3. Trimming stripped 2 bases from V and 1 base from J, with 9 bases between. Germline lookup yields CDR1 MNHEY and CDR2 SVGEGT. CDR3 bases: TGTGCCAGCAGTTACGCCGGAGGGAGCAATCAGCCCCAGCATTTT. It specifies CASSYAGGSNQPQHF.

J is TRBJ2-7 and V is TRBV5-5; D is unclear. The CDR3 totals 15 residues. Trimming pared 3 bases from V and 1 base from J, leaving 14 bases between. CDR1 and CDR2 (germline): SGHKS, YYEKEE (reference sequence). The CDR3 spells CASSSGGSLSYEQYF. CDR3 sequence (DNA): TGTGCCAGCAGCTCGGGTGGATCATTATCCTACGAGCAGTACTTC. Based on the CDR3 plus reference TRBV5-5 and TRBJ2-7, the full variable domain is DAGVTQSPTHLIKTRGQQVTLRCSPISGHKSVSWYQQVLGQGPQFIFQYYEKEERGRGNFPDRFSARQFPNYSSELNVNALLLGDSALYLCASSSGGSLSYEQYFGPGTRLTVT.

J is TRBJ1-6 and V is TRBV6-2 or TRBV6-3; the D gene is possibly TRBD1 (6 bases). The CDR3 is made up of 15 amino acids. CDR1 is MNHEY, CDR2 SVGEGT, per germline. Trimming took off 0 bases at V and 9 bases at J, with 12 bases between the two ends. This chain's CDR3 is CASSYSTGKGSPLHF. CDR3 bases: TGTGCCAGCAGTTACTCAACAGGGAAAGGTTCACCCCTCCACTTT.

The table lists this clone with a few counts. The chain links TRBV18 to TRBJ2-7, with 10 bases aligning to TRBD1. CDR1 KGHSH and CDR2 LQKENI come from the germline V gene. Trimming cost V 3 bases and J 4 bases; bases outside gene matches: 6. The CDR3 sequence is 15 residues long. CDR3 loop: CASSPGTGAQYEQYF. For the CDR3, the DNA is TGTGCCAGCTCACCCGGGACAGGGGCACAGTACGAGCAGTACTTC.

Here the CDR3 reads CASSLVGAGQGAEAFF. The CDR3 nucleotides are TGCGCCAGCAGCTTGGTTGGGGCGGGACAGGGCGCTGAAGCTTTCTTT. The genes are TRBV5-1 and TRBJ1-1; 9 nucleotides line up with TRBD1. Trimming removed 0 bases from V and 6 bases from J; junction bases left unmatched: 9. This CDR3 is 16 amino acids long. Germline-derived CDR1 and CDR2 are SGHRS and YFSETQ.

The chain is built from TRBV29-1 and TRBJ1-5; maybe TRBD1 (5 bases). The CDR3 loop spans 13 amino acids. Germline CDR1 is SQVTM and CDR2 is ANQGSEA. The ends were cut back, 4 bases at V and 1 base at J, with 8 bases in the middle. The CDR3 loop is CSVGWGSNQPQHF. CDR3 nucleotide sequence: TGCAGCGTTGGTTGGGGCAGCAATCAGCCCCAGCATTTT.

V gene TRBV5-1 combines with J gene TRBJ2-1, with 11 bases matching TRBD2. Germline CDR1 SGHRS, CDR2 YFSETQ. The length of the CDR3 is 17 residues. The V segment lost 3 bases and the J segment 0 bases; nucleotides outside the gene matches: 5. CDR3 DNA sequence: TGCGCCAGCAGCTCGGGACTAGCGGTGAGCTCCTACAATGAGCAGTTCTTC. This gives the protein CASSSGLAVSSYNEQFF. Variable domain in full (rest from reference TRBV5-1 and TRBJ2-1): KAGVTQTPRYLIKTRGQQVTLSCSPISGHRSVSWYQQTPGQGLQFLFEYFSETQRNKGNFPGRFSGRQFSNSRSEMNVSTLELGDSALYLCASSSGLAVSSYNEQFFGPGTRLTVL.

The chain uses TRBV18 and TRBJ2-5; the D gene is possibly TRBD1 (5 bases). V was trimmed by 5 bases and J by 2 bases, leaving 12 bases between them. This CDR3 is built from 14 residues. Germline values: CDR1 KGHSH, CDR2 LQKENI. In nucleotides, the CDR3 is TGTGCCAGCTCATCGAAGACAGTACAAGAGACCCAGTACTTC. Amino acid sequence: CASSSKTVQETQYF.

This clone was recorded only once. The chain joins TRBV19 to TRBJ1-6, with D tentatively TRBD1 (6 bases). The V gene lost 3 bases and the J gene lost 7 bases, with 10 bases spanning the gap. Germline V gene lookup returns CDR1 LNHDA and CDR2 SQIVND (reference sequence). CDR3 length: 14 amino acids. This chain's CDR3 is CASSILDRNSPLHF. CDR3 nucleotide sequence: TGTGCCAGTAGTATCTTGGACAGAAATTCACCCCTCCACTTT.

This clone was seen a single time. The gene calls are TRBV28 and TRBJ1-2; perhaps TRBD1 as D (6 bases). The CDR3 totals 15 residues. With 3 bases removed from V and 7 bases from J, the gap between germline ends came to 18 bases. Germline CDR1 is MDHEN and CDR2 is SYDVKM. Written as DNA, the CDR3 is TGTGCCAGCAGTTTTGGGGGCAGGGTGAAGCTTGGCTACACCTTC. Protein sequence: CASSFGGRVKLGYTF.

The chain employs TRBV18 and TRBJ1-5; the match to TRBD1 covers 8 bases. The ends lost 8 bases at V and 5 bases at J; junction bases unmatched: 5. This CDR3 spans 13 amino acids. The germline CDR1 and CDR2 sequences are KGHSH and LQKENI. The CDR3 nucleotides are TGTGCCAGCGCCCCGGACAGGGATCAGCCCCAGCATTTT. Its protein product is CASAPDRDQPQHF.

The gene calls are TRBV9 and TRBJ2-3; 10 bases align to TRBD2. The CDR3 is 15 residues long. The germline V gene has CDR1 SGDLS and CDR2 YYNGEE. V shed 1 base and J 5 bases; nucleotides not matched to a gene: 4. CDR3 amino acids: CASSVTSGVQDTQYF. CDR3 bases: TGTGCCAGCAGCGTAACTAGCGGGGTACAAGATACGCAGTATTTT. The full variable domain, with the rest looked up from reference TRBV9 and TRBJ2-3, is DSGVTQTPKHLITATGQRVTLRCSPRSGDLSVYWYQQSLDQGLQFLIQYYNGEERAKGNILERFSAQQFPDLHSELNLSSLELGDSALYFCASSVTSGVQDTQYFGPGTRLTVL.

The chain couples TRBV7-2 to TRBJ1-4; D remains unclear. The germline V gene has CDR1 SGHTA and CDR2 FQGNSA. The CDR3 runs to 14 residues. V was trimmed by 1 base and J by 13 bases, leaving 16 bases between them. In DNA form, the CDR3 reads TGTGCCAGCAGCTTAGGGGCAAGTTCCGTTATACTGTTTTTT. This sequence encodes CASSLGASSVILFF.

This chain joins TRBV19 and TRBJ1-1; TRBD1 matches at 7 bases. The J segment lost 4 bases and the V segment lost 5 bases, leaving 10 bases of the junction unmatched. The CDR3 sequence is 15 residues long. Germline-derived CDR1 and CDR2 are LNHDA and SQIVND (reference sequence). The CDR3 sequence is CASSEGALGGTEAFF. Written as DNA, the CDR3 is TGTGCCAGTAGTGAGGGGGCGCTTGGGGGCACTGAAGCTTTCTTT.

This chain joins TRBV2 and TRBJ1-6; D unclear. The CDR3 runs to 12 residues. From germline, CDR1 is SNHLY and CDR2 FYNNEI. The V end lost 1 base, the J end lost 9 bases, and 4 bases lay between the germline ends. The CDR3 DNA follows: TGTGCCAGCAGTGAAGATATTTCACCCCTCCACTTT. It is translated as CASSEDISPLHF.